Shown below are 9 T cell receptor beta chains from a single sample sequenced in a study of shared clonotypes between healthy human individuals. TCRdb's table, derived via immunoSEQ multiplex PCR, lists solely in-frame clones and lacks some. Of about 490,000 clones listed, 76% are singletons. Specimen: PBMCs. These receptors were collected from a woman in her thirties or forties in good health. Some clones in this sample may be carry-over from other donors' samples.

This chain uses TRBV7-9 with TRBJ2-1; D is possibly TRBD1 or TRBD2 (5 bases each). The germline V gene has CDR1 SEHNR and CDR2 FQNEAQ (reference sequence). Trimming cost V 1 base and J 4 bases, with 14 bases left between them. There are 16 residues in the CDR3. CDR3 protein: CASSLGVQGEYNEQFF. The CDR3 DNA reads as TGTGCCAGCAGCTTAGGAGTCCAGGGAGAGTACAATGAGCAGTTCTTC.

This chain links TRBV5-6 with TRBJ2-1, with D perhaps matching TRBD2 (6 bases). The germline V and J ends were trimmed by 4 bases and 5 bases, with 16 bases remaining between them. Germline V gene data show CDR1 as SGHDT and CDR2 as YYEEEE. The CDR3 has 15 residues. CDR3 bases: TGTGCCAGCAGCCGACGGGGTAGCGGCCACAATGAGCAGTTCTTC. Its protein is CASSRRGSGHNEQFF. Looking up the rest from reference TRBV5-6 and TRBJ2-1 gives the full variable domain: DAGVTQSPTHLIKTRGQQVTLRCSPKSGHDTVSWYQQALGQGPQFIFQYYEEEERQRGNFPDRFSGHQFPNYSSELNVNALLLGDSALYLCASSRRGSGHNEQFFGPGTRLTVL.

CDR3 in DNA: TGTGCCTGGAGTAGCGGGAGGGACAATGAGCAGTTCTTC. The encoded protein is CAWSSGRDNEQFF. This sequence joins TRBV30 and TRBJ2-1, with 10 bases fitting TRBD2. The V gene's germline CDR1 is GTSNPN and CDR2 SVGIG (reference sequence). The CDR3 is 13 amino acids. J gave up 5 bases and V 2 bases, and 0 bases lay outside the gene matches.

The V call is TRBV9, the J call TRBJ2-5; D is uncertain. The CDR3 is 14 residues long. Trimming removed 4 bases at V and 5 bases at J, with 15 bases between. Germline V CDR1 and CDR2: SGDLS, YYNGEE. Here the CDR3 reads CASSQPALRETQYF. The CDR3 DNA sequence: TGTGCCAGCAGCCAACCAGCTCTTCGTGAGACCCAGTACTTC.

CDR3 residues: CASSPGASGEKLFF. The DNA for the CDR3 is TGCGCCAGCAGCCCAGGGGCCAGTGGGGAAAAACTGTTTTTT. The rearrangement joins TRBV4-1 to TRBJ1-4; TRBD1 might be the D (6 bases). Germline V gene sequence: CDR1 MGHRA, CDR2 YSYEKL. There are 14 residues in the CDR3. Trimming pared 4 bases from V and 8 bases from J, leaving 14 bases between.

Written as DNA, the CDR3 is TGTGCCTGGAGATGGGGGGGAAACTATGGCTACACCTTC. Amino acid sequence: CAWRWGGNYGYTF. The chain carries TRBV30 and TRBJ1-2; D may be TRBD1 (5 bases). V was clipped by 3 bases and J by 2 bases, with 10 bases between them. In germline, CDR1 is GTSNPN, CDR2 SVGIG (reference sequence). This CDR3 is 13 amino acids long.

V is TRBV18 and J is TRBJ2-2; a weak D match, TRBD2 (5 bases). Trimming shortened V by 6 bases and J by 0 bases, and 5 bases separated the two germline ends. Germline V lookup: CDR1 KGHSH, CDR2 LQKENI. The CDR3 has 13 residues. In DNA form, the CDR3 reads TGTGCCAGCTCGGGAGCGAACACCGGGGAGCTGTTTTTT. As protein: CASSGANTGELFF.

This clone has a handful of counts. The CDR3 is CATSSPSGKVEGANVLTF. In DNA, the CDR3 is TGTGCCACCAGCAGCCCTAGCGGGAAAGTGGAAGGGGCCAACGTCCTGACTTTC. The chain has TRBV15 and TRBJ2-6; 9 nucleotides match TRBD2. The CDR3 length is 18 residues. Trimming cost V 3 bases and J 4 bases; bases outside gene matches: 10. Per the germline V gene, CDR1 is LNHNV and CDR2 is YYDKDF (reference sequence).

The chain employs TRBV18 and TRBJ1-2; 8 bases line up with TRBD1. This CDR3 spans 16 amino acids. Germline loops: CDR1 KGHSH, CDR2 LQKENI. V gave up 4 bases and J gave up 6 bases; unmatched junction bases: 13. The CDR3 protein is CASSHDRSDRGNGYTF. DNA for the CDR3: TGTGCCAGCTCACATGACAGGTCTGACAGGGGTAATGGCTACACCTTC. The variable domain in full, with the rest retrieved from reference TRBV18 and TRBJ1-2, is NAGVMQNPRHLVRRRGQEARLRCSPMKGHSHVYWYRQLPEEGLKFMVYLQKENIIDESGMPKERFSAEFPKEGPSILRIQQVVRGDSAAYFCASSHDRSDRGNGYTFGSGTRLTVV.